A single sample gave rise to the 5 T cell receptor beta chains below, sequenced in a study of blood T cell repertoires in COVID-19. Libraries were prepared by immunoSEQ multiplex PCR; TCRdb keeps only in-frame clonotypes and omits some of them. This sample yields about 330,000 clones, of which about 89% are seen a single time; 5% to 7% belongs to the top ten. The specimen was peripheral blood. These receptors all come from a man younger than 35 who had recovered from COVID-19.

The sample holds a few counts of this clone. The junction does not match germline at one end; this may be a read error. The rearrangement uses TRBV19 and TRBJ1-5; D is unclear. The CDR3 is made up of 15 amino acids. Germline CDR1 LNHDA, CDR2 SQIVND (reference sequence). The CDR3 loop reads CASSVELYSNQPQHF. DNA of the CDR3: TGTGCCAGTAGTGTAGAACTCTATAGCAATCAGCCCCAGCATTTT.

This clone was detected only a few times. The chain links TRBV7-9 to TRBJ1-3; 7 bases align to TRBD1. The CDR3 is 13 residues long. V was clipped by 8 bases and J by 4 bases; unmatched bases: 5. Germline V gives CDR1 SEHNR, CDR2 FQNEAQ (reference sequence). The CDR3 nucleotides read TGTGCCAGCCTGACAGGGCCAGGAAACACCATATATTTT. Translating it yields CASLTGPGNTIYF.

As DNA, the CDR3 is TGTGCCAGCAGTGAAGCGGCAGGGAGGGGGAACACTGAAGCTTTCTTT. It encodes CASSEAAGRGNTEAFF. This chain connects TRBV25-1 to TRBJ1-1; TRBD1 might be the D (5 bases). Germline-derived CDR1 and CDR2 are MGHDK and SYGVNS. The CDR3 spans 16 residues. The V and J ends lost 2 bases and 1 base respectively, with 14 bases between them.

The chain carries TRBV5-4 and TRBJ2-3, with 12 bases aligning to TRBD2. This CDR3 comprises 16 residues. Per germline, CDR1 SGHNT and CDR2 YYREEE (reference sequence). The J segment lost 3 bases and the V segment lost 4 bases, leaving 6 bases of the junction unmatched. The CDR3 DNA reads TGTGCCAGCAGCCAACGACTAGCGGGAGAGACAGATACGCAGTATTTT. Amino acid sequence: CASSQRLAGETDTQYF.

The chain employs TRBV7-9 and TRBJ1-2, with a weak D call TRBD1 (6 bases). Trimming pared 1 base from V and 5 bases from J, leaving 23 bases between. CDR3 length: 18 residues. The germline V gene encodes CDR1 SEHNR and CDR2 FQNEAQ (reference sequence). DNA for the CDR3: TGTGCCAGCAGCTTAGGGGTCGGACGGACCTCAGGGGTTTATGGCTACACCTTC. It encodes CASSLGVGRTSGVYGYTF.